The TCR beta chain described here comes from a study of technical replicates of blood from a handful of donors. Germline CDR1 reads SGHVS; CDR2 reads FQNEAQ. The CDR3 is 13 residues long. The V end was cut by 0 bases, the J end by 1 base, with 4 bases between. Assay: immunoSEQ multiplex PCR; the TCRdb copy retains only in-frame clones and omits some. The sample carries tens of thousands of clones, roughly 90% recorded once. The sequence was collected from a human donor in good health. Some clones in this sample may be carry-over from other donors' samples. The rearrangement joins TRBV7-8 to TRBJ2-7; D remains unclear. The sequencing sample was made of PBMCs. CDR3 loop: CASSLAQSYEQYF. The CDR3 coding sequence is TGTGCCAGCAGCTTAGCCCAATCCTACGAGCAGTACTTC.